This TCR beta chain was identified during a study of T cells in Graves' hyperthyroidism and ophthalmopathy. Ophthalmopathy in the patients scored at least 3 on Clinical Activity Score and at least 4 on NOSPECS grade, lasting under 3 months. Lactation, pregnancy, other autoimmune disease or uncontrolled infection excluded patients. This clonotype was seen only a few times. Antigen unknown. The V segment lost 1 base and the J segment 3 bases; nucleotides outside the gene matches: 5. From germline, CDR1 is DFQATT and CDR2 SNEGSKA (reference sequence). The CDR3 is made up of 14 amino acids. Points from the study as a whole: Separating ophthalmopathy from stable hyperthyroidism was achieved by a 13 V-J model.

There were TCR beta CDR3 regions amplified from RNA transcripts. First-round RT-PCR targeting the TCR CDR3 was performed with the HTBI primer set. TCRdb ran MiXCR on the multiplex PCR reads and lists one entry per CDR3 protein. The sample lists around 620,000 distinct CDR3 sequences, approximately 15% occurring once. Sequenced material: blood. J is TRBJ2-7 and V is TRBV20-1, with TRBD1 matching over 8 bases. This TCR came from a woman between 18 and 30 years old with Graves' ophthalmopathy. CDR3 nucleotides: TGCAGTGCTAGAGGACAGGGGTTCCTCTACGAGCAGTACTTC. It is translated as CSARGQGFLYEQYF.